Presented here are 18 T cell receptor beta chains from one specimen sequenced in a study of spatial heterogeneity in lung cancer. TCRdb fed the 5' RACE reads into MiXCR, producing one record per CDR3 protein. Counted here are over 45,000 distinct CDR3 sequences, roughly 5.7% occurring once; the ten biggest clones make up around 10%. Documented time point: sample taken at primary tumor resection. Whole RNA from tumor, nontumor lung or frozen PBMC was sequenced unsorted. Sequences were derived from PBMCs, sampled at surgery. Receptor source: a male donor with early-stage non-small cell lung cancer.

This clonotype was observed many times. V gene TRBV4-2 combines with J gene TRBJ2-7; TRBD2 aligns across 11 bases. Germline V gene lookup returns CDR1 LGHNA and CDR2 YNFKEQ. This CDR3 is built from 18 residues. V trimming: 1 base; J trimming: 1 base; junction bases outside the gene matches: 9. In DNA form, the CDR3 reads TGTGCCAGCAGCCAAGCCGGGACTAGCGGTTTGAGTTCCTACGAGCAGTACTTC. It encodes CASSQAGTSGLSSYEQYF.

This clonotype was seen repeatedly, ten times or more. The rearrangement joins TRBV7-9 to TRBJ2-1, with TRBD2 matching 10 bases. The CDR3 covers 16 residues. Trimming removed 2 bases from V and 5 bases from J; junction bases left unmatched: 6. Germline CDR1 SEHNR, CDR2 FQNEAQ (reference sequence). For the CDR3, the DNA is TGTGCCAGCAGCTTAAGTTTAGCGGGAGGTCACAATGAGCAGTTCTTC. This gives the protein CASSLSLAGGHNEQFF.

This clonotype was recorded a few times. The rearrangement uses TRBV12-3 or TRBV12-4 and TRBJ2-7, with 8 bases lining up with TRBD1. The V and J ends lost 6 bases and 4 bases, in that order; junction bases with no gene match: 5. The CDR3 is 13 residues long. The CDR3 region is CASRLDRGYEQYF. The CDR3 bases are TGTGCCAGCAGACTAGACAGGGGTTACGAGCAGTACTTC.

The sample holds many counts of this clonotype. The chain combines TRBV10-3 with TRBJ2-3, with TRBD2 matching 7 bases. V gave up 5 bases and J gave up 0 bases; unmatched junction bases: 11. Germline V gene lookup returns CDR1 ENHRY and CDR2 SYGVKD. This CDR3 spans 17 amino acids. As DNA, the CDR3 is TGTGCCATCAGTCTCCAGAGTAGCGGGTCTAGCACAGATACGCAGTATTTT. Protein product: CAISLQSSGSSTDTQYF.

This clonotype was picked up many times. The chain has TRBV7-2 and TRBJ2-7, with D perhaps matching TRBD1 (8 bases). Deletions cut 1 base from V and 3 bases from J, with 10 bases between. The CDR3 is made up of 14 amino acids. Germline V gene sequence: CDR1 SGHTA, CDR2 FQGNSA. The CDR3 DNA is TGTGCCAGCAGCTTAGACAGGGGGGGCTACGAGCAGTACTTC. Residues: CASSLDRGGYEQYF.

The chain employs TRBV4-1 and TRBJ2-1; 7 positions match TRBD2. Germline CDR1 MGHRA, CDR2 YSYEKL. With 5 bases clipped from V and 10 bases from J, the junction kept 8 bases outside the gene matches. The CDR3 is 13 amino acids. In nucleotides, the CDR3 is TGCGCCAGCAGCGGGGACTACTTCCCCGAGCAGTTCTTC. It specifies CASSGDYFPEQFF.

Many counts were recorded for this clonotype. CDR3 protein: CASSPPGQATYEQYF. The CDR3 nucleotides read TGTGCCAGCAGCCCTCCGGGACAGGCGACCTACGAGCAGTACTTC. The chain employs TRBV6-1 and TRBJ2-7; 8 bases map to TRBD1. Trimming at V came to 6 bases and at J to 2 bases, leaving 9 bases not matched to a gene. The CDR3 extends over 15 amino acids. Germline-derived CDR1 and CDR2 are MNHNS and SASEGT.

This clonotype was observed at least ten times. The rearrangement links TRBV28 to TRBJ1-5, with TRBD1 matching 7 bases. There are 13 residues in the CDR3. From germline, CDR1 is MDHEN and CDR2 SYDVKM. The ends lost 5 bases at V and 7 bases at J; junction bases unmatched: 5. The CDR3 region is CASSRQGGQPQHF. CDR3 bases: TGTGCCAGCAGTCGACAGGGAGGGCAGCCCCAGCATTTT.

This clonotype occurred many times. The chain employs TRBV19 and TRBJ2-3; D is possibly TRBD1 (5 bases). Germline assignment: CDR1 LNHDA and CDR2 SQIVND (reference sequence). V was trimmed by 6 bases and J by 3 bases, leaving 13 bases between them. The CDR3 spans 14 residues. The CDR3: CASSIDSLTDTQYF. The CDR3 DNA reads TGTGCCAGTAGCATCGACAGCTTGACAGATACGCAGTATTTT.

This clonotype was counted many times. The chain joins TRBV18 to TRBJ2-3, with D hard to call. The germline V and J ends were trimmed by 5 bases and 2 bases, with 11 bases remaining between them. The length of the CDR3 is 14 residues. Germline V gene lookup returns CDR1 KGHSH and CDR2 LQKENI. The CDR3 DNA reads as TGTGCCAGCTCAATAGCCGGCCACACAGATACGCAGTATTTT. Translation: CASSIAGHTDTQYF.

This clonotype was seen at least ten times. The rearrangement joins TRBV5-1 to TRBJ2-5; D is possibly TRBD2 (5 bases). Trimming took 4 bases from V and 0 from J, leaving 7 bases between them. Germline V lookup: CDR1 SGHRS, CDR2 YFSETQ. This CDR3 is built from 13 residues. CDR3 loop: CASSSGYQETQYF. The DNA of the CDR3 is TGCGCCAGCAGCAGCGGATACCAAGAGACCCAGTACTTC. The variable domain in full, completed from reference TRBV5-1 and TRBJ2-5, reads KAGVTQTPRYLIKTRGQQVTLSCSPISGHRSVSWYQQTPGQGLQFLFEYFSETQRNKGNFPGRFSGRQFSNSRSEMNVSTLELGDSALYLCASSSGYQETQYFGPGTRLLVL.

This clonotype was seen many times. V is TRBV6-2 or TRBV6-3 and J is TRBJ2-1; D might be TRBD2 (5 bases). The CDR3 sequence is 12 residues long. Germline V gene lookup returns CDR1 MNHEY and CDR2 SVGEGT. V was clipped by 7 bases and J by 7 bases, with 11 bases between them. CDR3 region: CASTPRGNEQFF. CDR3 sequence (DNA): TGTGCCAGCACCCCCCGGGGAAATGAGCAGTTCTTC.

This clonotype counts as medium-sized. V usage is TRBV20-1 and J usage is TRBJ2-1, with 11 positions matching TRBD2. The junction had 1 base not matched to a gene; V was cut back by 3 bases and J by 9 bases. Germline-derived CDR1 and CDR2 are DFQATT and SNEGSKA (reference sequence). This CDR3 has 12 amino acids. The CDR3 protein is CSASGTSGEQFF. Written as DNA, the CDR3 is TGCAGTGCTAGCGGGACTAGCGGTGAGCAGTTCTTC.

This clonotype was seen repeatedly, ten times or more. The chain links TRBV28 to TRBJ1-2, with D perhaps TRBD1 (6 bases). Germline CDR1 reads MDHEN; CDR2 reads SYDVKM. Trimming pared 5 bases from V and 6 bases from J, leaving 16 bases between. This CDR3 has 14 amino acids. The CDR3 DNA reads as TGTGCCAGCAGTCAAGCCGGGACAAAGGATGGCTACACCTTC. As protein: CASSQAGTKDGYTF.

This clonotype was seen ten or more times. The genes are TRBV6-5 and TRBJ2-2; 8 nucleotides match TRBD2. Germline assignment: CDR1 MNHEY and CDR2 SVGAGI. The V gene end was trimmed by 0 bases and the J gene end by 0 bases; junction bases not matched to a gene: 6. The length of the CDR3 is 18 residues. CDR3 amino acids: CASSYSFFSGANTGELFF. Written as DNA, the CDR3 is TGTGCCAGCAGTTACTCATTCTTTAGCGGGGCGAACACCGGGGAGCTGTTTTTT.

This clonotype was seen at least ten times. V is TRBV27 and J is TRBJ1-2, with 9 bases that match TRBD1. The V segment lost 3 bases and the J segment 8 bases; nucleotides outside the gene matches: 1. Per the germline V gene, CDR1 is MNHEY and CDR2 is SMNVEV (reference sequence). The CDR3 loop spans 12 amino acids. The CDR3 nucleotides read TGTGCCAGCAGTTTGGGGACAGGGGGCTACACCTTC. Its protein product is CASSLGTGGYTF.

This clonotype was counted a few times. CDR3: CSARRNEQFF. The CDR3 DNA follows: TGCAGTGCTAGGAGAAATGAGCAGTTCTTC. This chain links TRBV20-1 with TRBJ2-1; no clear D gene. Trimming took off 3 bases at V and 7 bases at J, with 4 bases between the two ends. The CDR3 length is 10 residues. Germline-derived CDR1 and CDR2 are DFQATT and SNEGSKA (reference sequence).

This clonotype was seen at least ten times. The chain carries TRBV28 and TRBJ2-3, with D tentatively TRBD1 (6 bases). Germline V CDR1 and CDR2: MDHEN, SYDVKM. V dropped 5 bases and J dropped 8 bases, with 8 bases sitting between them. The CDR3 has 11 amino acids. CDR3 nucleotides: TGTGCCAGCAGTCCACAGGGTACGCAGTATTTT. Translation gives CASSPQGTQYF.